Here is one T cell receptor beta chain with its context. Its target is unknown. Treatment specified: oral pan-JAK inhibitor, 5-10 mg twice daily. Starting from PBMCs, sorting isolated CD4+ and CD8+ T cells. RNA extraction was followed by reverse transcription into cDNA, which acted as the sequencing template. Sequenced by immunoSEQ multiplex PCR; TCRdb stores in-frame clones only, minus some. The table includes 140,000 to 150,000 clones, around 50% detected once. This entry belongs to a study of CD8+ T cells in alopecia areata. General study results and limits: Besides other cells, scalp samples also yield sequences of resident alphabeta T cells from normal skin. Amid tofacitinib therapy, many expanded lesional clones stayed present in scalp and blood.

There are 16 residues in the CDR3. The germline CDR1 and CDR2 sequences are SQVTM and ANQGSEA. The ends lost 0 bases at V and 1 base at J; junction bases unmatched: 8. This chain links TRBV29-1 with TRBJ1-1; 7 bases align to TRBD1. This sequence was found in a human donor with alopecia areata. The sample consisted of CD8+ T cells sorted from blood, taken at week 4, from a patient treated with tofacitinib. This CDR3 reads CSVEDRFGQENTEAFF. The DNA for the CDR3 is TGCAGCGTTGAAGATCGGTTCGGACAGGAGAACACTGAAGCTTTCTTT. The full variable domain, its missing parts supplied by reference TRBV29-1 and TRBJ1-1, is SAVISQKPSRDICQRGTSLTIQCQVDSQVTMMFWYRQQPGQSLTLIATANQGSEATYESGFVIDKFPISRPNLTFSTLTVSNMSPEDSSIYLCSVEDRFGQENTEAFFGQGTRLTVV.